This entry lists 8 T cell receptor beta chains sequenced from one sample in a study of identical twins. TCRdb re-called the 5' RACE reads through MiXCR, storing one row per CDR3 protein. The repertoire includes some 760,000 distinct CDR3 sequences, 15% to 20% of them detected once, and over 10% sits in the top ten. This same sample was also taken into another study, of T cells expressing NK-cell markers.

The sample taken for sequencing was PBMCs. These TCRs come from a woman younger than 30 in good health.

The chain recombines TRBV7-2 with TRBJ2-5; 7 bases are shared with TRBD1. Looked up from germline, CDR1 is SGHTA and CDR2 is FQGNSA. There are 15 residues in the CDR3. Trimming took 7 bases from V and 5 from J; bases not matched to a gene: 13. The CDR3 DNA sequence: TGTGCCAGCAACAAGCCGACAGGGCATCGGGAGACCCAGTACTTC. This gives the protein CASNKPTGHRETQYF.

This clonotype was observed at least ten times. The CDR3, as DNA: TGTGCCAGCAGTGGGGGACTAGCCGGGTCCTACAATGAGCAGTTCTTC. Its translation is CASSGGLAGSYNEQFF. The chain uses TRBV12-3 or TRBV12-4 and TRBJ2-1, with 9 bases fitting TRBD2. Unmatched junction bases numbered 6, after V lost 5 bases and J lost 1 base. The CDR3 contains 16 residues.

This clonotype has only a few counts. The chain links TRBV27 to TRBJ2-1; TRBD1 matches 9 bases. The CDR3 contains 15 residues. J lost 4 bases, V lost 6 bases, and 7 bases had no gene match. The V gene's germline CDR1 is MNHEY and CDR2 SMNVEV (reference sequence). The chain's CDR3 is CASRTTGGGYNEQFF. For the CDR3, the DNA is TGTGCCAGCAGAACCACAGGGGGCGGTTACAATGAGCAGTTCTTC.

This clonotype was observed a few times. The chain employs TRBV20-1 and TRBJ1-1; D is unclear. Trimming removed 1 base from V and 10 bases from J, with 16 bases in between. CDR1 is DFQATT and CDR2 is SNEGSKA in the germline V gene (reference sequence). The CDR3 extends over 13 amino acids. The CDR3, as DNA: TGCAGTGCTAGAGCCCGAGGTTCCGGCGGAGCTTTCTTT. The encoded protein is CSARARGSGGAFF.

This clonotype was seen many times. The J gene is TRBJ1-2, the V gene TRBV14, with D maybe TRBD1 (6 bases). Germline loops: CDR1 SGHDN, CDR2 FVKESK. V was clipped by 1 base and J by 6 bases, with 9 bases between them. The CDR3 spans 13 residues. CDR3 coding DNA: TGTGCCAGCAGCCAAGCCAGGGGCCATGGCTACACCTTC. Its protein product is CASSQARGHGYTF.

This clonotype was seen only a few times. The gene calls are TRBV27 and TRBJ2-7, with D possibly matching TRBD1 (6 bases). The CDR3 consists of 14 residues. Germline CDR1 MNHEY, CDR2 SMNVEV (reference sequence). V was cut by 5 bases and J by 2 bases, with 13 bases left in between. The CDR3 loop is CASSITQGPYEQYF. CDR3 bases: TGTGCCAGCAGTATAACACAGGGACCCTACGAGCAGTACTTC.

The genes are TRBV12-3 or TRBV12-4 and TRBJ2-1; D unresolved. The CDR3 spans 12 residues. The ends were cut back, 10 bases at V and 4 bases at J, with 11 bases in the middle. The DNA for the CDR3 is TGTGCCACCCTCCCCGGTTACAATGAGCAGTTCTTC. Residues: CATLPGYNEQFF.

In its sample, this clonotype was seen once. The chain is built from TRBV6-2 or TRBV6-3 and TRBJ2-1; D gene ambiguous. The germline CDR1 and CDR2 sequences are MNHEY and SVGEGT. This CDR3 contains 14 residues. V was shortened by 8 bases and J by 6 bases, with 17 bases between the two germline ends. CDR3 protein: CASAAPSKGNEQFF. CDR3 DNA: TGTGCCAGCGCGGCCCCTTCTAAGGGCAATGAGCAGTTCTTC.